This T cell receptor beta chain was found in a study of T-cell reconstitution after alpha-beta-depleted transplantation in children. Overall study results and limits: Several hundred graft clones that had expanded were reportedly the source of alpha-beta T cells about two months after transplant. T-cell numbers and diversity, one year after transplant, stemmed largely from T cells that were newly produced. After transplant, high TCRbeta diversity at day 60 in some patients arose from surviving recipient T cells and thymic progenitors.

Unique molecular identifiers were incorporated when the TCRbeta library was constructed. TCRdb reanalysed the PCR reads using MiXCR and keeps one entry per CDR3 protein. This sample carries roughly 200,000 distinct CDR3 sequences, roughly a tenth of them seen once, and the ten largest clones take roughly 30%. This clonotype was counted ten times or more. What it recognizes is unknown. Trimming shortened V by 3 bases and J by 4 bases, and 6 bases separated the two germline ends. CDR3 length: 12 amino acids. The material sequenced was PBMCs, taken before TCRalphabeta/CD19-depleted stem cell transplant. This TCR came from a child less than two years old with acute myeloid leukemia, due to receive a stem cell transplant. The chain links TRBV12-3 or TRBV12-4 to TRBJ1-1; D call uncertain. The DNA of the CDR3 is TGTGCCAGCAGTTTTTGGGCCACTGAAGCTTTCTTT. Translation gives CASSFWATEAFF.